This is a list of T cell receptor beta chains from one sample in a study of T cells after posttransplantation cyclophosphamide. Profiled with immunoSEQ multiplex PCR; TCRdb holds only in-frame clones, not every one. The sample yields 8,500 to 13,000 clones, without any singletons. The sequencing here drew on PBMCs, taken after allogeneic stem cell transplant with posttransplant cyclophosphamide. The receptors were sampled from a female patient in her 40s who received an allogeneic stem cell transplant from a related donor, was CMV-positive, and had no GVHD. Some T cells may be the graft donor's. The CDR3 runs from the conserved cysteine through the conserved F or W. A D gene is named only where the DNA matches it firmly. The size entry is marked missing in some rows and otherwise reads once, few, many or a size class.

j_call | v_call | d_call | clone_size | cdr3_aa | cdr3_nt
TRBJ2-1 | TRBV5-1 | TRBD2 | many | CASSLGRGGLFF | TGCGCCAGCAGCTTGGGGCGGGGGGGACTGTTCTTC
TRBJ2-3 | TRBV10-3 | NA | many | CAINQDSSSTDTQYF | TGTGCCATCAACCAGGACTCCTCTAGCACAGATACGCAGTATTTT
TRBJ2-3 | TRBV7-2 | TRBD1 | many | CASSILDRAFTDTQYF | TGTGCCAGCAGCATCTTGGACAGGGCATTCACAGATACGCAGTATTTT
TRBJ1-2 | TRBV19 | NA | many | CASSISGYGYTF | TGTGCCAGTAGTATAAGCGGTTATGGCTACACCTTC
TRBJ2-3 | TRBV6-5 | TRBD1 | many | CASKTGQGADTQYF | TGTGCCAGCAAGACGGGACAGGGCGCAGATACGCAGTATTTT
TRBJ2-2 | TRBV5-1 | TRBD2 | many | CASSFASGAAAGELFF | TGCGCCAGCAGCTTCGCTAGCGGGGCAGCGGCCGGGGAGCTGTTTTTT
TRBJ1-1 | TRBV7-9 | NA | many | CASSQVRGNTEAFF | TGTGCCAGCAGCCAAGTCAGGGGGAACACTGAAGCTTTCTTT
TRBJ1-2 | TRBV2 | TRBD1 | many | CASSANSGGDGYTF | TGTGCCAGCAGTGCGAATTCAGGGGGCGATGGCTACACCTTC
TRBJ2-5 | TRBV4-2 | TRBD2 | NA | CASSQAGGETQYF | TGTGCCAGCAGCCAAGCGGGGGGGGAGACCCAGTACTTC
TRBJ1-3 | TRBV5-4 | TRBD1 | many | CASSLGGTGGFSGNTIYF | TGTGCCAGCAGCTTGGGAGGGACAGGGGGCTTCTCTGGAAACACCATATATTTT
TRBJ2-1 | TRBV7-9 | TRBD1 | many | CASSPWTGAGYEQFF | TGTGCCAGCAGCCCCTGGACAGGGGCAGGTTATGAGCAGTTCTTC
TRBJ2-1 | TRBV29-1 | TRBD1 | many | CSVEDPGTGTSDEQFF | TGCAGCGTTGAAGATCCCGGGACAGGTACATCGGATGAGCAGTTCTTC
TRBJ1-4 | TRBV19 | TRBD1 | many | CASRTDRGPEKLFF | TGTGCCAGTAGAACAGACAGGGGGCCTGAAAAACTGTTTTTT
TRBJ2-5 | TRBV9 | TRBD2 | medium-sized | CASSDSLAGKETQYF | TGTGCCAGCAGCGATTCACTAGCGGGAAAAGAGACCCAGTACTTC
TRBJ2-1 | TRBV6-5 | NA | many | CASRRGVFGNEQFF | TGTGCCTCAAGGAGGGGCGTCTTTGGGAATGAGCAGTTCTTC
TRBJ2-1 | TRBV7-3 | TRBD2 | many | CASSPGGGNEQFF | TGTGCCAGCAGCCCTGGGGGAGGGAATGAGCAGTTCTTC
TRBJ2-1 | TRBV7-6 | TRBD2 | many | CASSLGGGPYNEQFF | TGTGCCAGCAGCTTAGGCGGGGGGCCGTACAATGAGCAGTTCTTC
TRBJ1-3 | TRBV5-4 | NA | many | CASSIDRGNTIYF | TGTGCCAGCAGCATCGATAGAGGAAACACCATATATTTT
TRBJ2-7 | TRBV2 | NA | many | CASSEAPGGREQYF | TGTGCCAGCAGTGAAGCGCCCGGGGGACGCGAGCAGTACTTC
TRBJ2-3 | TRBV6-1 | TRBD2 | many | CASSEGGTSGGTDTQYF | TGTGCCAGCAGTGAAGGTGGGACTAGCGGGGGCACAGATACGCAGTATTTT
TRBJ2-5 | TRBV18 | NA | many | CASGVGTRQETQYF | TGTGCCAGCGGGGTGGGGACACGACAAGAGACCCAGTACTTC
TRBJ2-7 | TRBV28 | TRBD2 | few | CASSEHSGRALEQYF | TGTGCCAGCAGTGAGCATAGCGGGAGGGCTCTCGAGCAGTACTTC
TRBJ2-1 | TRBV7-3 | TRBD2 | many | CASRMTSGGEQFF | TGTGCCAGCAGAATGACTAGCGGGGGTGAGCAGTTCTTC
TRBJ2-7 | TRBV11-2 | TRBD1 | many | CASSAGQGVGEQYF | TGTGCCAGCAGCGCGGGACAGGGGGTCGGCGAGCAGTACTTC
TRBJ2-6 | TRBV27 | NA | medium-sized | CASSGRDSISGANVLTF | TGTGCCAGCTCTGGTCGGGACTCCATCTCTGGGGCCAACGTCCTGACTTTC
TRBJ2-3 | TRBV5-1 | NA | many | CASSLANGLDTDTQYF | TGCGCCAGCAGCTTGGCCAACGGACTCGACACAGATACGCAGTATTTT
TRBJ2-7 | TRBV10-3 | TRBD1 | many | CAISGTGSDEQYF | TGTGCCATCAGCGGGACAGGGAGCGACGAGCAGTACTTC
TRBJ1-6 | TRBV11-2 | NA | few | CASSLDGRSPLHF | TGTGCCAGCAGCTTAGATGGTCGGTCACCCCTCCACTTT
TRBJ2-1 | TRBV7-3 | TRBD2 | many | CASSSRLAGGQGEQFF | TGTGCCAGCAGCTCTCGACTAGCGGGGGGGCAGGGTGAGCAGTTCTTC
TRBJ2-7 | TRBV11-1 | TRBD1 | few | CASRDRDNEQYF | TGTGCCAGCCGGGACAGGGACAACGAGCAGTACTTC
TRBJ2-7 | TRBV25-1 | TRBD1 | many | CASSEYRTGRSCEQYF | TGTGCCAGCAGTGAATATAGGACAGGGAGGTCGTGCGAGCAGTACTTC
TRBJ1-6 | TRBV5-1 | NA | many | CASSTRQNSNSPLHF | TGCGCCAGCAGCACCCGACAGAACTCAAATTCACCCCTCCACTTT
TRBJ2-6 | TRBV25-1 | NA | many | CASSDISGANVLTF | TGTGCCAGCAGCGACATCTCTGGGGCCAACGTCCTGACTTTC
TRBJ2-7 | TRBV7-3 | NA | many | CASSLRVGGTADEQYF | TGTGCCAGCAGCTTAAGGGTAGGCGGGACAGCGGACGAGCAGTACTTC
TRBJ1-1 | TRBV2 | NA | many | CASSSKRGGEAFF | TGTGCCAGCAGCTCAAAAAGGGGGGGTGAAGCTTTCTTT
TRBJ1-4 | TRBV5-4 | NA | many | CASSWLPGGGEKLFF | TGTGCCAGCAGCTGGCTCCCGGGGGGGGGAGAAAAACTGTTTTTT
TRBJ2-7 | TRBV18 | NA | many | CASSPPNRADYEQYF | TGTGCCAGCTCACCACCGAACAGGGCTGATTACGAGCAGTACTTC
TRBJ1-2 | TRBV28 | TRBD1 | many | CASSPTGDPYGYTF | TGTGCCAGCAGTCCTACAGGGGACCCCTATGGCTACACCTTC
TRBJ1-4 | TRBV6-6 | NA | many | CASSYMQGQVEKLFF | TGTGCCAGCAGTTACATGCAGGGCCAGGTTGAAAAACTGTTTTTT
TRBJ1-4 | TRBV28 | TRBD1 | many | CASTSGQGRPDSEKLFF | TGTGCCAGCACCTCCGGACAGGGTAGACCAGATTCAGAAAAACTGTTTTTT
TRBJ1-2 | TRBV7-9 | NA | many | CASSPADIYDYGYTF | TGTGCCAGCAGCCCTGCCGACATCTATGACTATGGCTACACCTTC
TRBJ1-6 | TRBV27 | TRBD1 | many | CASSFNRGYSPLHF | TGTGCCAGCAGTTTTAACAGGGGGTACTCACCCCTCCACTTT
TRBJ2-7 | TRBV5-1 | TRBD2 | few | CASSSTSDSYEQYF | TGCGCCAGCAGCTCTACTAGCGACTCCTACGAGCAGTACTTC
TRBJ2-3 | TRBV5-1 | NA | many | CASSLAERANTQYF | TGCGCCAGCAGCTTGGCCGAGAGGGCAAATACGCAGTATTTT
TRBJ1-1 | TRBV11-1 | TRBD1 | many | CASSLDRGRIGRHTEAFF | TGTGCCAGCAGCTTAGACAGGGGGCGCATTGGGCGACACACTGAAGCTTTCTTT
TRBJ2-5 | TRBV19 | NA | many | CASSIDPSQETQYF | TGTGCCAGTAGTATAGACCCTTCCCAAGAGACCCAGTACTTC
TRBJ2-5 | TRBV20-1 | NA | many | CSARVLGAQYF | TGCAGTGCTAGAGTTCTCGGGGCCCAGTACTTC
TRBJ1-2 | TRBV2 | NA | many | CARIGAGYTF | TGTGCCAGGATTGGAGCGGGCTACACCTTC
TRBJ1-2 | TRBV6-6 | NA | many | CASSPPELGGGYTF | TGTGCCAGCAGTCCCCCAGAGCTGGGGGGGGGCTACACCTTC
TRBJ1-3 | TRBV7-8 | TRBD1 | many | CASSLRDRGRRGNTIYF | TGTGCCAGCAGCCTAAGGGACAGGGGGCGCAGGGGAAACACCATATATTTT
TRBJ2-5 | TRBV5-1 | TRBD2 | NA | CASSVYAADSGRAFETQYF | TGCGCCAGCAGCGTCTACGCCGCAGATAGCGGGAGGGCCTTTGAGACCCAGTACTTC
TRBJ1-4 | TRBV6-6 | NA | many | CASSQDTPLANEKLFF | TGTGCCAGCAGTCAAGACACCCCGCTGGCTAATGAAAAACTGTTTTTT